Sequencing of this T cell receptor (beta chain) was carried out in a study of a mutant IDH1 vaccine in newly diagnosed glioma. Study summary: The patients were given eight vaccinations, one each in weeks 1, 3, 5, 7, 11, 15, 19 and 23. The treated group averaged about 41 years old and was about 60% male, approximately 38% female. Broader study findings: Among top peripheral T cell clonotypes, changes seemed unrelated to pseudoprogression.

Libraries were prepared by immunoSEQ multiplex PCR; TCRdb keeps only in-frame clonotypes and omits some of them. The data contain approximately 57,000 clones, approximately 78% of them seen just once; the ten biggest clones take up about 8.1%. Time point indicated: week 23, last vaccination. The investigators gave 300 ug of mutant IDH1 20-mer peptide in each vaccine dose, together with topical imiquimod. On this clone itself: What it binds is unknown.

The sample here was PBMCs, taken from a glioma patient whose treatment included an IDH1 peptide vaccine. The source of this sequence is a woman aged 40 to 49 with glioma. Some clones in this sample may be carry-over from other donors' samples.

The DNA of the CDR3 is TGTGCCAGCAGCTTTGGGACAGTCTACGAGCAGTACTTC. Translating it yields CASSFGTVYEQYF. The chain is built from TRBV5-6 and TRBJ2-7, with 7 bases that match TRBD1. Germline V gene sequence: CDR1 SGHDT, CDR2 YYEEEE. The CDR3 runs 13 residues. Trimming removed 2 bases from V and 3 bases from J; junction bases left unmatched: 2.